These 5 T cell receptor beta chains were all obtained from the same sample, sequenced in a study of identical twins. TCRdb reanalysed the 5' RACE reads using MiXCR and keeps one entry per CDR3 protein. The sample gives 750,000 to 950,000 distinct CDR3 sequences, about 12% of which show up once; around 1.6% is in the top ten. This same sample was also part of a study on yellow fever vaccine responses in identical twins.

The sequencing input was PBMCs. These receptors all come from a woman aged 18-30 years in good health.

The V and J genes are TRBV18 and TRBJ2-7; the match to TRBD2 covers 12 bases. J gave up 3 bases and V 3 bases, and 3 bases lay outside the gene matches. CDR1 and CDR2 from the germline V gene are KGHSH and LQKENI. The CDR3 has 15 residues. The CDR3 DNA sequence: TGTGCCAGCTCACCCGGACTAGCGGGATACTACGAGCAGTACTTC. Translation gives CASSPGLAGYYEQYF.

The chain combines TRBV9 with TRBJ2-7; no reliable D call. There are 14 residues in the CDR3. Germline V gene lookup returns CDR1 SGDLS and CDR2 YYNGEE. The V and J ends lost 0 bases and 3 bases respectively, with 10 bases between them. The CDR3 here is CASSVDQEIYEQYF. The CDR3 nucleotides read TGTGCCAGCAGCGTAGATCAGGAGATCTACGAGCAGTACTTC.

This clonotype turned up a few times. V gene TRBV5-1 combines with J gene TRBJ1-1, with D tentatively TRBD1 (6 bases). Germline-derived CDR1 and CDR2 are SGHRS and YFSETQ. Trimming removed 0 bases at V and 1 base at J, with 7 bases between. The CDR3 has 14 amino acids. The CDR3 bases are TGCGCCAGCAGCTTGGAGGACAGGAACACTGAAGCTTTCTTT. Protein product: CASSLEDRNTEAFF. The variable domain in full, completed from reference TRBV5-1 and TRBJ1-1, reads KAGVTQTPRYLIKTRGQQVTLSCSPISGHRSVSWYQQTPGQGLQFLFEYFSETQRNKGNFPGRFSGRQFSNSRSEMNVSTLELGDSALYLCASSLEDRNTEAFFGQGTRLTVV.

This clonotype has a count of ten or more. J is TRBJ2-2 and V is TRBV29-1, with D possibly being TRBD1 (5 bases). CDR3 length equals 14 residues. Germline values: CDR1 SQVTM, CDR2 ANQGSEA. With 4 bases removed from V and 2 bases from J, the gap between germline ends came to 11 bases. The CDR3 protein is CSVVGQGNTGELFF. DNA of the CDR3: TGCAGCGTTGTTGGGCAGGGCAACACCGGGGAGCTGTTTTTT.

A few counts support this clonotype. The V and J genes are TRBV2 and TRBJ1-1; D gene uncertain. The V gene's germline CDR1 is SNHLY and CDR2 FYNNEI. The length of the CDR3 is 13 residues. The germline V and J ends were trimmed by 5 bases and 8 bases, with 15 bases remaining between them. CDR3 DNA sequence: TGTGCCAGCAGTCCCCAGACTGCGGTAGAAGCTTTCTTT. This gives the protein CASSPQTAVEAFF. The whole variable domain, filled in from reference TRBV2 and TRBJ1-1, reads EPEVTQTPSHQVTQMGQEVILRCVPISNHLYFYWYRQILGQKVEFLVSFYNNEISEKSEIFDDQFSVERPDGSNFTLKIRSTKLEDSAMYFCASSPQTAVEAFFGQGTRLTVV.